Listed here are 23 T cell receptor beta chains from one sample, sequenced in a study of low-dose radiotherapy and immunotherapy resistance in tumors. This sample's time point: after trial treatment. Treatment meaning: LDRT plus nivolumab, ipilimumab, low-dose cyclophosphamide and aspirin (RACIN trial). First-strand cDNA relied on TRAV- and TRBV-specific primers spanning alpha and beta chains. A roughly 20-cycle PCR with a constant-region primer and V-primer adapter amplified TCRs. TCRdb reprocessed the reads with MiXCR, giving one entry per CDR3 protein. The sample has some 57,000 distinct CDR3 sequences; about 23% are singletons. Specimen: PBMCs, collected after low-dose radiotherapy plus immunotherapy. The receptors shown here come from a male donor with prostate cancer.

This clonotype was observed many times. The chain combines TRBV2 with TRBJ2-1, with D hard to call. The germline V and J ends were trimmed by 3 bases and 1 base, with 10 bases remaining between them. Looked up from germline, CDR1 is SNHLY and CDR2 is FYNNEI. The CDR3 consists of 15 residues. Here the CDR3 DNA reads TGTGCCAGCAGTGAGGTCAGGTTTTCCTACAATGAGCAGTTCTTC. Its protein is CASSEVRFSYNEQFF.

This clonotype was seen ten or more times. The chain recombines TRBV18 with TRBJ1-2; D unclear. Germline CDR1 reads KGHSH; CDR2 reads LQKENI. The CDR3 contains 14 residues. Trimming pared 2 bases from V and 3 bases from J, leaving 10 bases between. CDR3 region: CASSPEAGHYGYTF. DNA for the CDR3: TGTGCCAGCTCACCAGAGGCCGGACACTATGGCTACACCTTC.

Concerning this clonotype itself: This probably arose from a read error, given a far larger clone one base away. V and J are TRBV6-8 and TRBJ1-1; 12 bases are shared with TRBD1. The germline V gene has CDR1 MNHGY and CDR2 SAAAGT. The CDR3 has 13 amino acids. Germline trimming cut 10 bases from V and 7 bases from J; bases unmatched to any gene: 7. CDR3 protein: CATTGQGALEAFF. For the CDR3, the DNA is TGTGCCACCACGGGACAGGGGGCGCTTGAAGCTTTCTTT.

On this clonotype: A far larger clone is just one base off, so this is likely a read error. The chain couples TRBV7-9 to TRBJ2-5; D gene uncertain. CDR1 and CDR2 from the germline V gene are SEHNR and FQNEAQ (reference sequence). This CDR3 region has 15 residues. The V end was cut by 5 bases, the J end by 11 bases, with 24 bases between. In DNA form, the CDR3 reads TGTGCCAGCAGCCCCACCTCACCGATTGGCAATGAGCAGTACTTC. This translates into CASSPTSPIGNEQYF. The whole variable domain, remainder taken from reference TRBV7-9 and TRBJ2-5, is DTGVSQNPRHKITKRGQNVTFRCDPISEHNRLYWYRQTLGQGPEFLTYFQNEAQLEKSRLLSDRFSAERPKGSFSTLEIQRTEQGDSAMYLCASSPTSPIGNEQYFGPGTRLLVL.

The chain uses TRBV15 and TRBJ1-4; no reliable D call. The V and J ends lost 3 bases and 3 bases respectively, with 11 bases between them. Germline CDR1 LNHNV, CDR2 YYDKDF (reference sequence). This CDR3 region has 15 residues. As DNA, the CDR3 is TGTGCCACCAGCAGGGAATTTATCTCTAATGAAAAACTGTTTTTT. Translating it yields CATSREFISNEKLFF.

This clonotype was observed many times. The chain employs TRBV20-1 and TRBJ2-3, with 7 bases aligning to TRBD1. The J segment lost 0 bases and the V segment lost 3 bases, leaving 9 bases of the junction unmatched. CDR3 size: 16 residues. Looked up from germline, CDR1 is DFQATT and CDR2 is SNEGSKA (reference sequence). CDR3 protein: CSASKLDRVSTDTQYF. For the CDR3, the DNA is TGCAGTGCTAGTAAACTTGACAGGGTTAGCACAGATACGCAGTATTTT.

Concerning this clonotype itself: The DNA is omitted, as the CDR3 cannot be located on it reliably, and the CDR3 follows TCRdb's listing. The V call is TRBV6-2 or TRBV6-3, the J call TRBJ2-2; the table calls TRBD1, which could not be checked here. Germline CDR1 and CDR2: MNHEY and SVGEGT. The CDR3 has 20 amino acids, counting both end residues. CDR3 loop: CASSQKKKKRTGVTPGSCFF.

The rearrangement uses TRBV7-2 and TRBJ2-3; D remains ambiguous. The CDR3 is 15 amino acids. Germline V CDR1 and CDR2: SGHTA, FQGNSA. V was clipped by 1 base and J by 2 bases, with 10 bases between them. The CDR3 DNA is TGTGCCAGCAGCTTAGACTTCGGCTTCACAGATACGCAGTATTTT. Translating gives CASSLDFGFTDTQYF.

To note about this clonotype: This likely stems from a read error, as it lies one base from a far larger clone. The chain has TRBV26 and TRBJ2-7; no DNA check was done on the table's D call, TRBD2. TRBV26 has pseudogene status. CDR3 length equals 14 residues. The CDR3 reads CASTVDGSGLEQYF. The CDR3 DNA reads as TGTGCCAGCACCGTGGACGGGAGCGGGCTCGAGCAGTACTTC.

This clonotype has a count of ten or more. This chain links TRBV15 with TRBJ2-2, with TRBD2 matching over 9 bases. Germline V gene lookup returns CDR1 LNHNV and CDR2 YYDKDF (reference sequence). The CDR3 extends over 16 amino acids. The V and J ends lost 0 bases and 8 bases, in that order; junction bases with no gene match: 7. CDR3 loop: CATSRDGTSGPGELFF. The CDR3 region has the DNA TGTGCCACCAGCAGAGATGGCACTAGCGGGCCTGGGGAGCTGTTTTTT.

This clonotype was observed many times. The CDR3 loop reads CATSKEKSFQINEKLFF. CDR3 nucleotides: TGTGCCACCAGCAAAGAGAAAAGTTTTCAGATTAATGAAAAACTGTTTTTT. This chain uses TRBV15 with TRBJ1-4; the D is unclear. CDR1 is LNHNV, CDR2 YYDKDF, per germline (reference sequence). This CDR3 has 17 amino acids. Trimming shortened V by 4 bases and J by 4 bases, and 19 bases separated the two germline ends.

At least ten counts were recorded for this clonotype. CDR3 sequence reads: CSALDRTNTGELFF. CDR3 nucleotides: TGCAGTGCGTTGGACAGGACGAACACCGGGGAGCTGTTTTTT. The chain has TRBV20-1 and TRBJ2-2, with 7 bases matching TRBD1. The CDR3 is 14 residues long. Germline trimming cut 6 bases from V and 0 bases from J; bases unmatched to any gene: 4. Germline CDR1 and CDR2: DFQATT and SNEGSKA (reference sequence).

This clonotype has more than one count but fewer than ten. The genes are TRBV6-4 and TRBJ2-2; D call uncertain. The V gene's germline CDR1 is MRHNA and CDR2 SNTAGT. The CDR3 totals 14 residues. V was cut by 4 bases and J by 0 bases, with 6 bases left in between. The CDR3 DNA follows: TGTGCCAGCAGTGCATCTACGAACACCGGGGAGCTGTTTTTT. Amino acid sequence: CASSASTNTGELFF.

This clonotype appeared a few times. The chain is built from TRBV27 and TRBJ1-6; tentative D call: TRBD1 (5 bases). The CDR3 consists of 15 residues. CDR1 is MNHEY, CDR2 SMNVEV, per germline (reference sequence). The ends were cut back, 1 base at V and 8 bases at J, with 12 bases in the middle. CDR3 sequence reads: CASSLFGGFDSPLHF. Here the CDR3 DNA reads TGTGCCAGCAGTTTATTCGGGGGTTTCGATTCACCCCTCCACTTT.

There are many counts of this clonotype. This chain links TRBV19 with TRBJ2-1; no clear D. Germline values: CDR1 LNHDA, CDR2 SQIVND (reference sequence). The CDR3 totals 15 residues. The V gene lost 4 bases and the J gene lost 0 bases, with 10 bases spanning the gap. The CDR3 sequence is CASSKTPISYNEQFF. For the CDR3, the DNA is TGTGCCAGTAGTAAAACACCGATCTCCTACAATGAGCAGTTCTTC.

This CDR3 is CASSTDSPTRNEQFF. The DNA for the CDR3 is TGCGCCAGCAGCACGGACTCACCCACCCGGAATGAGCAGTTCTTC. J is TRBJ2-1 and V is TRBV5-1, with D tentatively TRBD2 (5 bases). CDR3 size: 15 residues. V lost 4 bases and J 7 bases, leaving 18 bases between the germline ends. From germline, CDR1 is SGHRS and CDR2 YFSETQ.

This clonotype was detected a few times. The chain employs TRBV12-3 or TRBV12-4 and TRBJ2-1; 8 bases fit TRBD2. CDR3 length: 15 amino acids. Trimming at V came to 6 bases and at J to 3 bases, leaving 7 bases not matched to a gene. The DNA for the CDR3 is TGTGCCAGCAGGTGGGGTAGCGGGGACTACAATGAGCAGTTCTTC. Translated, it gives CASRWGSGDYNEQFF.

This clonotype is a singleton in its sample. This rearrangement joins TRBV6-2 or TRBV6-3 to TRBJ1-1; D is unresolved. Trimming stripped 4 bases from V and 6 bases from J, with 15 bases between. Germline V CDR1 and CDR2: MNHEY, SVGEGT. The CDR3 is 14 residues long. The CDR3 nucleotides read TGTGCCAGCAGTTGGGTTGGGGAGTGGGCTGAAGCTTTCTTT. As protein: CASSWVGEWAEAFF.

This clonotype was detected ten times or more. The CDR3 bases are TGCGCCAGCAGCAGGGGGGAGAGGTTGGCCTACAATGAGCAGTTCTTC. As protein: CASSRGERLAYNEQFF. This sequence joins TRBV5-1 and TRBJ2-1; D may match TRBD1 or TRBD2 (6 bases each). V was trimmed by 4 bases and J by 2 bases, leaving 16 bases between them. The germline CDR1 and CDR2 sequences are SGHRS and YFSETQ. This CDR3 is built from 16 residues.

This clonotype was seen many times. The chain joins TRBV6-1 to TRBJ2-1; D is ambiguous. This CDR3 spans 12 amino acids. Deletions cut 2 bases from V and 4 bases from J, with 3 bases between. CDR1 MNHNS and CDR2 SASEGT come from the germline V gene. In DNA, the CDR3 is TGTGCCAGCAGTGAACGGTACAATGAGCAGTTCTTC. Its protein is CASSERYNEQFF.

This clonotype was recorded many times. The rearrangement links TRBV5-4 to TRBJ2-3; 13 positions match TRBD2. This CDR3 region has 18 residues. Germline-derived CDR1 and CDR2 are SGHNT and YYREEE (reference sequence). Losses at the gene ends were 0 bases for V and 0 bases for J; bases not matched to a gene: 4. The CDR3 bases are TGTGCCAGCAGCTTGGCCTTACTAGCGGGGGGGAGCACAGATACGCAGTATTTT. Encoded protein: CASSLALLAGGSTDTQYF.

As to this clonotype: This is likely an artifact of a read error, given a far larger clone one base away. This rearrangement joins TRBV6-2 or TRBV6-3 to TRBJ2-7, with D maybe TRBD1 (5 bases). Germline-derived CDR1 and CDR2 are MNHEY and SVGEGT. The CDR3 has 12 amino acids. V was cut by 8 bases and J by 7 bases, with 15 bases left in between. The CDR3 spells CASSKRGNEQYF. CDR3 in DNA: TGTGCCAGCTCGAAAAGGGGAAATGAGCAGTACTTC.

The chain employs TRBV5-6 and TRBJ2-7; D remains unclear. The CDR3 spans 14 residues. Germline CDR1 SGHDT, CDR2 YYEEEE. The V gene lost 4 bases and the J gene lost 2 bases, with 13 bases spanning the gap. CDR3 coding DNA: TGTGCCAGCAGCCCGGACCCGGGTCCCTACGAGCAGTACTTC. This codes for CASSPDPGPYEQYF.